These 2 T cell receptor beta chains were sequenced from one sample in a study of blood T cell repertoires in COVID-19. This table comes from immunoSEQ multiplex PCR, and its TCRdb copy is limited to in-frame clones, with some not included. The sample includes under 250,000 clones, about 90% seen only once; the top ten take 10% to 12%. The sample comprised PBMCs or T cells enriched from blood (not recorded which). The receptors derive from a man aged 25 to 40 who had recovered from COVID-19.

CDR3 in DNA: TGCGCCAGCAGCGGGATTGGGGCCAGGGAGCTGTTTTTT. Translated: CASSGIGARELFF. The chain couples TRBV5-1 to TRBJ2-2; a possible D gene is TRBD1 (5 bases). Germline CDR1 and CDR2: SGHRS and YFSETQ. The CDR3 contains 13 residues. V lost 4 bases and J lost 9, with 13 bases in between.

The chain combines TRBV27 with TRBJ1-5, with TRBD1 identical over 7 bases. The CDR3 is 18 amino acids. V shed 5 bases and J 4 bases; nucleotides not matched to a gene: 17. Germline V gene sequence: CDR1 MNHEY, CDR2 SMNVEV (reference sequence). DNA of the CDR3: TGTGCCAGCAGTCCCATTATGGCGACAGGGCTTGGAAATCAGCCCCAGCATTTT. Translating gives CASSPIMATGLGNQPQHF.